The subject of this entry is one T cell receptor (beta chain). As yet, its antigen is unknown. This sample was included in a study of CD8+CD57+ T cells in acquired aplastic anemia. Whole-study findings and limits: Over 25 CD8+ CDR3 sequences occurred in both the patients and the controls.

The TCR beta profiling, which covered VDJ combination and CDR3 sequence, was carried out using genomic DNA as the template. Via MiXCR, TCRdb re-called the reads, giving one row per CDR3 protein. The table records approximately 80,000 distinct CDR3 sequences, roughly 70% of them present only once. Germline CDR1 reads SNHLY; CDR2 reads FYNNEI. The CDR3 has 13 residues. V lost 3 bases, J lost 1 base, and 7 bases lay in between. Selection for sequencing was limited to patients who had shown CD8+CD57+ cell expansion by flow cytometry. The chain joins TRBV2 to TRBJ2-7; possibly TRBD1 for D (6 bases). The origin of this receptor is a human donor with aplastic anemia. The specimen was sorted CD4+, CD8+, or CD8+CD57+ T cells (not recorded which) from PBMCs. The CDR3 DNA reads as TGTGCCAGCAGTGAGACAGGTTCCTACGAGCAGTACTTC. It codes for CASSETGSYEQYF.